These T cell receptor beta chains were read from a single sample in a study of shared clonotypes between healthy human individuals. TCRdb's copy holds only in-frame clones and misses some; the assay was immunoSEQ multiplex PCR. The top ten clones hold over 0.1% of a sample with hundreds of thousands of clones, approximately 95% of them seen once. The sequencing sample was made of naive CD8+ T cells sorted from blood. All receptors derive from a woman aged 30 to 39 in good health. CDR3s include the opening cysteine and the closing phenylalanine or tryptophan. Fields, in order: clone size, V gene, CDR3 protein. Size is stated for part of the rows, as once, few or many counts, or as a class when the clone is expanded.

. TRBV4-1 CASSQGEAEGTEAFF
. TRBV5-1 CASSSRGQVAAEAFF
once TRBV6-1 CASSEAGFVGSYEQYF
. TRBV28 CASSLFSGGVYGYTF
. TRBV9 CASSVLAGEGNEQFF
. TRBV4-1 CASSQQSPGTRYSYEQYF
once TRBV2 CASSETTYNEQFF
. TRBV28 CASRKMTQPYEQYF
. TRBV2 CASSDYSSYEQYF
. TRBV13 CASSFGGSYEQYF
. TRBV11-2 CASSLDYRGGQPQHF
. TRBV11-3 CASSPGQAKNIQYF
. TRBV5-3 CARSLGGDSWGYTF
. TRBV5-4 CASSSLNEQYF
. TRBV5-1 CASSLDSHTDTQYF
. TRBV6-6 CASSPPRAYYYNEQFF
. TRBV28 CASSTQPQHF
. TRBV27 CASSFSGRVGYEQYF
. TRBV27 CASSLFRWDEQYF
. TRBV30 CAWRVGKREGPDEQYF
. TRBV7-9 CASSLPGRGRETQYF
. TRBV28 CASSFLVGAGEQYF
. TRBV5-6 CASSLFSGPEQYF
. TRBV14 CASSQGTYEQYF
once TRBV30 CAWIPGTRGWGEQFF
. TRBV27 CASSYGGQPQHF
. TRBV25-1 CASSEDHTGSYEQYF
. TRBV2 CASSEAGVNQPQHF
. TRBV2 CASRASPDTGELFF
. TRBV19 CASSASVSGSNEQYF
once TRBV19 CASTVFRGDTEAFF
. TRBV4-1 CASSPQGPGELFF
. TRBV6-6 CASSPRESPEAFF
. TRBV28 CASSPRTVTDTQYF
. TRBV27 CASSQGSSYEQYF
. TRBV30 CAWSTFSGNTIYF
. TRBV28 CASSFPTNAGRNRGLQETQYF
. TRBV5-4 CASSFALGGDEQYF
. TRBV7-8 CASSLGGQGRFNYGYTF
. TRBV19 CASRASGSNNEQFF
. TRBV11-3 CASSLDRNTEAFF
. TRBV7-8 CASSLRGANEQFF
. TRBV30 CAWDTFQGDTQYF
. TRBV6-5 CASSPDTAYEQYF
. TRBV2 CASSDVLAGYNEQFF
. TRBV27 CASSPPSGEPYEQYF
. TRBV15 CATSRDLANRNQPQHF
. TRBV19 CASSIGSAGLGEKLFF
. TRBV27 CASIATGSYSPLHF
. TRBV7-9 CASSLDYREYGYTF
. TRBV7-9 CASASGQGGGQPQHF
once TRBV13 CASSLGGTGRNEQYF
. TRBV6-4 CASGPYTLGQPQHF
once TRBV6-1 CASSEVWEQYF
few TRBV2 CASSGLAGGHSGQYF
. TRBV6-1 CASSEGSSGYEQYF
. TRBV27 CASSLLSSGYGYTF
. TRBV27 CASSLSLTGAYGYTF
. TRBV10-3 CAIPPKGQINEKLFF
. TRBV2 CASSHGPDTQYF